The clone carrying this TCR beta chain was seen only once. Its antigen is as yet unknown. This record comes from a study of CD8 T cells in ankylosing spondylitis. Points from the study as a whole: Disease-linked clones bore a CD8+ phenotype, appearing relatively rarely in peripheral blood. Several of the motif variants were reported before in synovial fluid and blood from reactive arthritis. Characteristic, it appeared, of ankylosing spondylitis blood was a TCR beta motif of several highly homologous variants.

Quantitative molecular-barcoded 5'-RACE generated the TCR beta libraries. MiXCR, run by TCRdb on the 5' RACE reads, gives a single entry per CDR3 protein. The sample carries roughly 200,000 distinct CDR3 sequences, around 24% recorded once. Trimming shortened V by 1 base and J by 2 bases, and 15 bases separated the two germline ends. The CDR3 sequence is 17 residues long. Looked up from germline, CDR1 is DFQATT and CDR2 is SNEGSKA (reference sequence). The sequenced sample consisted of blood, either unsorted or a sorted T cell fraction (not recorded which). The clonotype was recovered from a male donor with ankylosing spondylitis or in good health (not recorded which). The genes are TRBV20-1 and TRBJ2-6; a possible D gene is TRBD2 (7 bases). CDR3 sequence reads: CSARATRGGAGANVLTF. As DNA, the CDR3 is TGCAGTGCTAGAGCTACGAGAGGGGGGGCTGGGGCCAACGTCCTGACTTTC.